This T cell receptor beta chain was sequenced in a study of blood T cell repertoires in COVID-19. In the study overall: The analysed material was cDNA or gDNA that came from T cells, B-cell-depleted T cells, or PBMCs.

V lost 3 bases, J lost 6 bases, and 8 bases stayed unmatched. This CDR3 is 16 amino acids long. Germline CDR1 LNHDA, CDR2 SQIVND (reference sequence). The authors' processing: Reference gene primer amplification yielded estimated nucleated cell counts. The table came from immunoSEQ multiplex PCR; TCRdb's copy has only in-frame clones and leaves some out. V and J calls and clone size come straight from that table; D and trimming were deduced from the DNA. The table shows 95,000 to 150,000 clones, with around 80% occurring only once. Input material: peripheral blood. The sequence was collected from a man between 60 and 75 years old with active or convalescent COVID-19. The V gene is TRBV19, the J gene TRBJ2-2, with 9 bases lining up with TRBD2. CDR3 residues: CASSIPAGGTPGELFF. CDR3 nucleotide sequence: TGTGCCAGTAGTATCCCAGCGGGAGGTACTCCCGGGGAGCTGTTTTTT.